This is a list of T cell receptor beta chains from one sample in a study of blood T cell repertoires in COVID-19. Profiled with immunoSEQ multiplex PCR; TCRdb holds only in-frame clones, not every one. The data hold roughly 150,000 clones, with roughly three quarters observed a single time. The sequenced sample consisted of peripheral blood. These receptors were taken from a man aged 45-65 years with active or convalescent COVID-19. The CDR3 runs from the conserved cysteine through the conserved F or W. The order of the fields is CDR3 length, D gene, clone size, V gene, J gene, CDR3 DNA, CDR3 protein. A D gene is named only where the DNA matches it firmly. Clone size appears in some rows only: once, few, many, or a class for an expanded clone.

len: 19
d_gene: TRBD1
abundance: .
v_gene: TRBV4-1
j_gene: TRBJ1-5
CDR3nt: TGCGCCAGCAGCCACTCGCCAGACAGGGGGGTCGGTGGCAATCAGCCCCAGCATTTT
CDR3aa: CASSHSPDRGVGGNQPQHF

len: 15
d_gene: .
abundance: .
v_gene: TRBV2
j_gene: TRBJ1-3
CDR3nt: TGTGCCAGCAGTGAGGGTCAGGGAACTGGAAACACCATATATTTT
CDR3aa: CASSEGQGTGNTIYF

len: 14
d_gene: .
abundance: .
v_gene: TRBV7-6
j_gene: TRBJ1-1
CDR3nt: TGTGCCAGCAGCATGGGACACGGGAACACTGAAGCTTTCTTT
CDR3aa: CASSMGHGNTEAFF

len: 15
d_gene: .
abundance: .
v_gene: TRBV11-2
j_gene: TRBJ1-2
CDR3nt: TGTGCCAGCAGCTTAGATACAGCAGGGAAGAGGGGCTACACCTTC
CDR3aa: CASSLDTAGKRGYTF

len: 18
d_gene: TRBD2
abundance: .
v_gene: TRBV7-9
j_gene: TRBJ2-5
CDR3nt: TGTGCCAGCAGCTCTAGACTAGCGGGCTTGACTTTCCAAGAGACCCAGTACTTC
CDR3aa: CASSSRLAGLTFQETQYF

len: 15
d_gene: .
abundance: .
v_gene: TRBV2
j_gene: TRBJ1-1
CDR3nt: TGTGCCAGCAGTGAAGTGTCCCTAGCTTACACTGAAGCTTTCTTT
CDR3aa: CASSEVSLAYTEAFF

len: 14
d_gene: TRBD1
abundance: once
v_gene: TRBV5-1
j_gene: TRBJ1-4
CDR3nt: TGCGCCAGCAGTATAGGACAGGCGGGGGAAAAACTGTTTTTT
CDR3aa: CASSIGQAGEKLFF

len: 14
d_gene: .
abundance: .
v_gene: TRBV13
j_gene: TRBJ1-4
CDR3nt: TGTGCCAGCAGCCCAATAATCGGTAATGAAAAACTGTTTTTT
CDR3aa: CASSPIIGNEKLFF

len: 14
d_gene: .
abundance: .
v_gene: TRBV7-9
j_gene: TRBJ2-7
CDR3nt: TGTGCCAGCAGCCCCGGTAGTAGCATCCACGAGCAGTACTTC
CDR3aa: CASSPGSSIHEQYF

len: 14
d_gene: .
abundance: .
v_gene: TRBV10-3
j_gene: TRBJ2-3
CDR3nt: TGTGCCATCAGTGAGCTCGCCCGGTGGGATACGCAGTATTTT
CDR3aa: CAISELARWDTQYF

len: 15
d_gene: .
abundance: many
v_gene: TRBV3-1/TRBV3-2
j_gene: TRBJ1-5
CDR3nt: TGTGCCAGCAGCCAATCCAGGGGACCCAATCAGCCCCAGCATTTT
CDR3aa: CASSQSRGPNQPQHF

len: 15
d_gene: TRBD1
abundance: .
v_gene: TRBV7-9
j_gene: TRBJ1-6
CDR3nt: TGTGCCAGCAGCCCACAGGGGGCGGGTAATTCACCCCTCCACTTT
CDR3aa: CASSPQGAGNSPLHF

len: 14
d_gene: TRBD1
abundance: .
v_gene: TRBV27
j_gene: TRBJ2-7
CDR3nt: TGTGCCAGCAGTTTGGTCCAGGGGGCTGGGGAGCAGTACTTC
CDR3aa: CASSLVQGAGEQYF

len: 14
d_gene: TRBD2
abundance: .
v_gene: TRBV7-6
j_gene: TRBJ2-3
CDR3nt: TGTGCCAGCAGCTTTGCTAGCGGGAAAGATACGCAGTATTTT
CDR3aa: CASSFASGKDTQYF

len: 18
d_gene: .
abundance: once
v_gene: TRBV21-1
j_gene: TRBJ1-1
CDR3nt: TGTGCCAGCAGCAAAGCGCTCGAGGACAGATCAAACTCAACTGAAGCTTTCTTT
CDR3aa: CASSKALEDRSNSTEAFF

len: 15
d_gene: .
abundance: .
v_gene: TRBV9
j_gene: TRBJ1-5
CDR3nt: TGTGCCAGCAGCGTAGGCGGGGGGGCCCATCAGCCCCAGCATTTT
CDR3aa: CASSVGGGAHQPQHF

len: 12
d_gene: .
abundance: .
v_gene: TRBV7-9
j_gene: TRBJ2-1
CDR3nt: TGTGCCAGCAGCCAATCAGGGGATGAGCAGTTCTTC
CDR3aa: CASSQSGDEQFF

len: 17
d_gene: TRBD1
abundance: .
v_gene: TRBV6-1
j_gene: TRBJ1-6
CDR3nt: TGTGCCAGCAGTGACCCCGGGACAGGGACCTATAATTCACCCCTCCACTTT
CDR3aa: CASSDPGTGTYNSPLHF

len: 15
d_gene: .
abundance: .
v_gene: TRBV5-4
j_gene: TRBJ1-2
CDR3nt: TGTGCCAGCAGCTTGGAATTTTCGGGGTACTATGGCTACACCTTC
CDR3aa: CASSLEFSGYYGYTF

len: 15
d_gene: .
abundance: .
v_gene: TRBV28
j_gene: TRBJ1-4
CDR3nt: TGTGCCAGCAGTTTAGGGTTAGGGGGGGATGAAAAACTGTTTTTT
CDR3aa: CASSLGLGGDEKLFF

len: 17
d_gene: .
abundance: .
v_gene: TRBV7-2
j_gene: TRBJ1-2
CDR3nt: TGTGCCAGCAGACCTACGTTTTTGGACAGAACTAACTATGGCTACACCTTC
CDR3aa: CASRPTFLDRTNYGYTF

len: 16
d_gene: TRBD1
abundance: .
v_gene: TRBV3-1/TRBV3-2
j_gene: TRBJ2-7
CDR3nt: TGTGCCAGCAGCCAAGATACAGGGGTTCAAGGCTACGAGCAGTACTTC
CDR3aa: CASSQDTGVQGYEQYF

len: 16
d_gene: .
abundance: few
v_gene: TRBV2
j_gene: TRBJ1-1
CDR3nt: TGTGCCAGCAGTGAACCGTTGGGGGGGCATGTCACTGAAGCTTTCTTT
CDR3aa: CASSEPLGGHVTEAFF